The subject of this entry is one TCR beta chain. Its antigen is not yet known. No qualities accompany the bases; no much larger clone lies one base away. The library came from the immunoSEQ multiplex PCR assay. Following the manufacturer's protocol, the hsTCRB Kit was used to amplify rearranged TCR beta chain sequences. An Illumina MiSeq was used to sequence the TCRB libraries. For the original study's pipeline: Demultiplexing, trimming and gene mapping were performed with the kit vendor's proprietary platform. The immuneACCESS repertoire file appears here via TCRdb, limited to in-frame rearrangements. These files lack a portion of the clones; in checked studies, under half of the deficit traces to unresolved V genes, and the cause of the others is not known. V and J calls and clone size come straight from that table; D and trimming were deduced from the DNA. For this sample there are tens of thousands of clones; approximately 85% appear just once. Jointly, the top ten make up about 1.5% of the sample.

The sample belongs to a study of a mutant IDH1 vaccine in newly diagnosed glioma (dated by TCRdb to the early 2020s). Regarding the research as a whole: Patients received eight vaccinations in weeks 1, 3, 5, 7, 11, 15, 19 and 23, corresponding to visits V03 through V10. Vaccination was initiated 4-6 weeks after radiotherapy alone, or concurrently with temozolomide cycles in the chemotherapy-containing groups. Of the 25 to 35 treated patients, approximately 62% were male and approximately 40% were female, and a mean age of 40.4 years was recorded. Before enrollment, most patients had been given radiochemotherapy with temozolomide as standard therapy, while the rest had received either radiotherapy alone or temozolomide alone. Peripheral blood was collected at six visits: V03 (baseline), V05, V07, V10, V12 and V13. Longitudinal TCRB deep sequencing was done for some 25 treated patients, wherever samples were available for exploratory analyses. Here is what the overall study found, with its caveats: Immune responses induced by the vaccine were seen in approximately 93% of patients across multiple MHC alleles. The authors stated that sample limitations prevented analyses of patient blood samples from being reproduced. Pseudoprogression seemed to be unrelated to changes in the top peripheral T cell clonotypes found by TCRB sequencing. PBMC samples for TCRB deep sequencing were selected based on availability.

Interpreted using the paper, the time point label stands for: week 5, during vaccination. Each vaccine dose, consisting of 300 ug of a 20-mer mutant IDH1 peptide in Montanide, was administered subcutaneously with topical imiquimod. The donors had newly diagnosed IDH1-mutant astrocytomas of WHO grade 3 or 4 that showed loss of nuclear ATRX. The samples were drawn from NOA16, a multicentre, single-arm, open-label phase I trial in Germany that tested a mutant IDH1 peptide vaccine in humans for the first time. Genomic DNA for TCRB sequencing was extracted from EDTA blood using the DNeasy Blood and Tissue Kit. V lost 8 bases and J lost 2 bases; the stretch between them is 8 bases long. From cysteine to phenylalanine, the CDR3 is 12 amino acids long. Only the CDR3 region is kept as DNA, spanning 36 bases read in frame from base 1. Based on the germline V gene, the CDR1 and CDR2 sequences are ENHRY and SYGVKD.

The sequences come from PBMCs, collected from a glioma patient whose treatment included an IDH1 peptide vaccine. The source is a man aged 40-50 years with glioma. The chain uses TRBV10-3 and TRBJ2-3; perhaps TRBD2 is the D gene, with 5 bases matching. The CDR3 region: CAIARDTDTQYF. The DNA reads TGTGCCATCGCGAGGGACACAGATACGCAGTATTTT.